This T cell receptor (beta chain) was sequenced for a study of regulatory T cells in long-lasting Graves disease. Trimming stripped 1 base from V and 6 bases from J, with 7 bases between. The CDR3 loop spans 12 amino acids. The germline V gene has CDR1 SEHNR and CDR2 FQNEAQ (reference sequence). Time point: newly diagnosed GD, antithyroid drugs for less than 3 months. PBMCs were the source of the RNA used for TCR sequencing. Arm-PCR of CDR3 regions and iRepertoire HTBI primers were used to build TCR beta libraries. A single record per CDR3 protein comes from TCRdb applying MiXCR to the multiplex PCR reads. This table holds about 360,000 distinct CDR3 sequences, 15% to 20% found once. These data were also filed under a second study, of T cells in Graves' hyperthyroidism and ophthalmopathy. That report adds: The TCR CDR3 first-round RT-PCR relied on the HTBI primer set.

The input for sequencing was peripheral blood mononuclear cells (PBMCs), taken at new diagnosis, from a patient treated with antithyroid drugs. The receptor was derived from a woman aged 18-29 years with Graves disease. The V gene is TRBV7-9, the J gene TRBJ2-7, with a weak D call TRBD2 (5 bases). CDR3 coding DNA: TGTGCCAGCAGCTTAGAAAGCGGCGAGCAGTACTTC. Residues: CASSLESGEQYF.